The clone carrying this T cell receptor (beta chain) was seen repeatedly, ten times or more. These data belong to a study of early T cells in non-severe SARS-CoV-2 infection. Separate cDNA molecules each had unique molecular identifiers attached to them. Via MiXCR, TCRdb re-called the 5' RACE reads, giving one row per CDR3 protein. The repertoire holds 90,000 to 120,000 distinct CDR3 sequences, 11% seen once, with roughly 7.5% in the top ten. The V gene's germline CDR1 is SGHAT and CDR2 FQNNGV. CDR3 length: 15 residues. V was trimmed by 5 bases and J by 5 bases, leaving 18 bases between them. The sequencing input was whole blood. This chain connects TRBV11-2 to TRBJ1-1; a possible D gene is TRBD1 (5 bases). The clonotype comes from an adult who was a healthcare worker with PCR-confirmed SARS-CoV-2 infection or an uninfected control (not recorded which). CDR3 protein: CASSPIRGKRTEAFF. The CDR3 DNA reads TGTGCCAGCAGCCCCATTCGGGGGAAGAGAACTGAAGCTTTCTTT.